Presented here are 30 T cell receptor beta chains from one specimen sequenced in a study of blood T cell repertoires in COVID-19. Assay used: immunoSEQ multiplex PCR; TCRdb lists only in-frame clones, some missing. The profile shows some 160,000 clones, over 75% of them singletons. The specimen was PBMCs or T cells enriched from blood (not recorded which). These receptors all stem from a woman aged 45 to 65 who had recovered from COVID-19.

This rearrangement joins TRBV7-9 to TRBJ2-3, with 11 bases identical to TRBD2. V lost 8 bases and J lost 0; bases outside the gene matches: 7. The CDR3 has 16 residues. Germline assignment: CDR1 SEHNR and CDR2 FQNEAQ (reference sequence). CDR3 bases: TGTGCCAGCGGGCCGACTAGCGGGGCTAGCACAGATACGCAGTATTTT. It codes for CASGPTSGASTDTQYF.

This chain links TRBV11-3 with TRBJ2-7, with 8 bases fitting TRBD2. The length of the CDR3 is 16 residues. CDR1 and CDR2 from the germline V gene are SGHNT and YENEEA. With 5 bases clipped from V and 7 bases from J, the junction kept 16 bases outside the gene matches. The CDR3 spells CASSPRTSPTGGEQYF. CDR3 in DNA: TGTGCCAGCAGCCCCCGGACTAGCCCGACCGGGGGAGAGCAGTACTTC.

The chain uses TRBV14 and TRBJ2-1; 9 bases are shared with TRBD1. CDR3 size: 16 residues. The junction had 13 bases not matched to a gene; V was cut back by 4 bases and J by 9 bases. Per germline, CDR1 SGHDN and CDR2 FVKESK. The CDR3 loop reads CASSLGTGSLRGEQFF. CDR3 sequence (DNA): TGTGCCAGCAGCCTAGGGACAGGGTCCCTTCGTGGTGAGCAGTTCTTC.

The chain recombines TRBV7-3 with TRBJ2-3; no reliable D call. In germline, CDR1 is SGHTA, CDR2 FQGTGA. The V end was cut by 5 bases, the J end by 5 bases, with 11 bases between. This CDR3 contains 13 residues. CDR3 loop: CASSPKPRDTQYF. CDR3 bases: TGTGCCAGCAGCCCGAAGCCTAGAGATACGCAGTATTTT.

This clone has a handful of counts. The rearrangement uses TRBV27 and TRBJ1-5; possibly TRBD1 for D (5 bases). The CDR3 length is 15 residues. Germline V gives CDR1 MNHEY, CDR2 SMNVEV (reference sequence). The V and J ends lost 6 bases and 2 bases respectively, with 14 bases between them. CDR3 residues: CASRPGPGGNQPQHF. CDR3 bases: TGTGCCAGCAGGCCGGGGCCGGGAGGCAATCAGCCCCAGCATTTT.

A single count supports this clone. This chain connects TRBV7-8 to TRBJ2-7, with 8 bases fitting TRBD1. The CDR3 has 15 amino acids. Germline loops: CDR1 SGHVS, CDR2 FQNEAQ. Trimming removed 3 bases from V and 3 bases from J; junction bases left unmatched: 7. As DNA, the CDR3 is TGTGCCAGCAGCTTTTCCGGGACAGGTCACTACGAGCAGTACTTC. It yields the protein CASSFSGTGHYEQYF.

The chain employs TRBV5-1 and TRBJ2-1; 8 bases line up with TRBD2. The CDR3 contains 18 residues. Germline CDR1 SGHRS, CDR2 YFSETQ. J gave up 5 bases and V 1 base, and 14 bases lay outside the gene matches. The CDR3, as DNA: TGCGCCAGCAGCTTGAATGGTCAGGGAAGCGGGGGTGACAATGAGCAGTTCTTC. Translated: CASSLNGQGSGGDNEQFF.

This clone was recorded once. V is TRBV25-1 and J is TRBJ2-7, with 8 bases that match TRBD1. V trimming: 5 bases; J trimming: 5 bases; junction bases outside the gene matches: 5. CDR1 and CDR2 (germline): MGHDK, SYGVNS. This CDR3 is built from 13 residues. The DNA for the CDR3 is TGTGCCAGCAGTAGGACAGGGCCCCACGAGCAGTACTTC. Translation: CASSRTGPHEQYF.

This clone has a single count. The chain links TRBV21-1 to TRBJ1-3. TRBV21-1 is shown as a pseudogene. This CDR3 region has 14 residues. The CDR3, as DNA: TGTGCCAGCAGCAAAGGGACTGCCGGAAACACCATATATTTT. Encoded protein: CASSKGTAGNTIYF.

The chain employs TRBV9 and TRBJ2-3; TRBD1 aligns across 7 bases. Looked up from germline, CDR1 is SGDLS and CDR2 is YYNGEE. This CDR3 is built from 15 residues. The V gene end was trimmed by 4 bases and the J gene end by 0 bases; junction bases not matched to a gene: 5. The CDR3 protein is CASSKGTASTDTQYF. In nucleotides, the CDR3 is TGTGCCAGCAGCAAGGGGACAGCTAGCACAGATACGCAGTATTTT.

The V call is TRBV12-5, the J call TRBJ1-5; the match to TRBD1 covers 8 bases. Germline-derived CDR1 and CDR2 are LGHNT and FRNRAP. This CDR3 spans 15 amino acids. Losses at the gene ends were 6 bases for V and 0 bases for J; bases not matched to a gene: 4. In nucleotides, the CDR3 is TGTGCTAGTGGGCAGGGGGCGCGTAGCAATCAGCCCCAGCATTTT. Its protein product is CASGQGARSNQPQHF.

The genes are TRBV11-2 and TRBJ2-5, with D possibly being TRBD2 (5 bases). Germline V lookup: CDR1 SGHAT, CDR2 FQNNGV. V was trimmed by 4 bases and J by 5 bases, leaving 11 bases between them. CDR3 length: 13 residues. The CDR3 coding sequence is TGTGCCAGCAGCTGGGCTAGCAGCGAGACCCAGTACTTC. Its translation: CASSWASSETQYF. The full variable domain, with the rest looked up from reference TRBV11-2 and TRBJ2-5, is EAGVAQSPRYKIIEKRQSVAFWCNPISGHATLYWYQQILGQGPKLLIQFQNNGVVDDSQLPKDRFSAERLKGVDSTLKIQPAKLEDSAVYLCASSWASSETQYFGPGTRLLVL.

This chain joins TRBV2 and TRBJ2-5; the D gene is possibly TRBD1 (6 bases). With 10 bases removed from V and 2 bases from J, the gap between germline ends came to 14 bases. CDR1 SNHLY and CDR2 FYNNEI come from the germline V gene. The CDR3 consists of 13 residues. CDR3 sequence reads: CATRRGLQETQYF. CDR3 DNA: TGTGCCACCCGAAGGGGGTTACAAGAGACCCAGTACTTC.

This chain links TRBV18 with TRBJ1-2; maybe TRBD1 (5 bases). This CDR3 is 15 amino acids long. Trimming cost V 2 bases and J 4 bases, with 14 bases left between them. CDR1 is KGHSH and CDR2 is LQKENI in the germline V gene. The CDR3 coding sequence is TGTGCCAGCTCACCAATCCAGGGCCAGCTCTATGGCTACACCTTC. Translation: CASSPIQGQLYGYTF.

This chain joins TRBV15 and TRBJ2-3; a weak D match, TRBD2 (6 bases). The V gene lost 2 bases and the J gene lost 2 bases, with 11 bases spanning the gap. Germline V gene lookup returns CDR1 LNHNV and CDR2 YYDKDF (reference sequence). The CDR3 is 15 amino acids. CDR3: CATSRLGGDTDTQYF. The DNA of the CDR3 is TGTGCCACCAGCAGATTGGGAGGAGACACAGATACGCAGTATTTT.

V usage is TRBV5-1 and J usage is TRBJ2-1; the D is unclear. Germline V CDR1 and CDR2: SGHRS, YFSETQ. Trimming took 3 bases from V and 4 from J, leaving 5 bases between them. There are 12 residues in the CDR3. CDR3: CASSSGYNEQFF. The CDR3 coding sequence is TGCGCCAGCAGCTCCGGGTACAATGAGCAGTTCTTC. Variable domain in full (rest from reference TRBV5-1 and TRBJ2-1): KAGVTQTPRYLIKTRGQQVTLSCSPISGHRSVSWYQQTPGQGLQFLFEYFSETQRNKGNFPGRFSGRQFSNSRSEMNVSTLELGDSALYLCASSSGYNEQFFGPGTRLTVL.

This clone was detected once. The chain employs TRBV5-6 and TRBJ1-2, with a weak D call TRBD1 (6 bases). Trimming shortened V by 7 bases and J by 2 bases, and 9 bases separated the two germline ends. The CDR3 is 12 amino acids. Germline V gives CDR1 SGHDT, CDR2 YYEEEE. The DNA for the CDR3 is TGTGCCAGCTTCACAGGGAACTATGGCTACACCTTC. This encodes CASFTGNYGYTF.

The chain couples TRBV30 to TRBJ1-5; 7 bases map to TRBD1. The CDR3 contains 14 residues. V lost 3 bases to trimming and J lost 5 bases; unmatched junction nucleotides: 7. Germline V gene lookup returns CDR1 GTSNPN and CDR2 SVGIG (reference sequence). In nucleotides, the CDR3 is TGTGCCTGGAGACTGCCAGGGGGGTATCAGCCCCAGCATTTT. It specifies CAWRLPGGYQPQHF.

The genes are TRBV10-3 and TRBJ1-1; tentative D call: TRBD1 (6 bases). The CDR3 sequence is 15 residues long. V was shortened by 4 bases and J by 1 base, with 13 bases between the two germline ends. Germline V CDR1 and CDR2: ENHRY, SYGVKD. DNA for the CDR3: TGTGCCATCAGTGCGGGGGGGGCGGCGAACACTGAAGCTTTCTTT. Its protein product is CAISAGGAANTEAFF.

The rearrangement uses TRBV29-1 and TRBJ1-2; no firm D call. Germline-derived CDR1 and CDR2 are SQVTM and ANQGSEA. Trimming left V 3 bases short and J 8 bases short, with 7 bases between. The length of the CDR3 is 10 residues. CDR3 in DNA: TGCAGCGTTGACAGCGAGGGCTACACCTTC. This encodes CSVDSEGYTF.

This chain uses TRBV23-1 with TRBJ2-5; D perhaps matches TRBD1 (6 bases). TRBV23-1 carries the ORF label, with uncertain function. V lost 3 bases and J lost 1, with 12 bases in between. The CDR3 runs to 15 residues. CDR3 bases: TGCGCCAGCAGTCATCCAAGGACAGCCCAAGAGACCCAGTACTTC. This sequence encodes CASSHPRTAQETQYF.

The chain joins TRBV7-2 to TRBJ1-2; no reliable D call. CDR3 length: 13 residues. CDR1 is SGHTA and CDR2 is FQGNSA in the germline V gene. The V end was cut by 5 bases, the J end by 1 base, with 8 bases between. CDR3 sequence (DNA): TGTGCCAGCAGCCCTAAATATAACTATGGCTACACCTTC. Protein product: CASSPKYNYGYTF.

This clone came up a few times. CDR3 coding DNA: TGTGCCAGCAGCCAAGATGCGGGCAGTGGAAACACCATATATTTT. It is translated as CASSQDAGSGNTIYF. This chain links TRBV3-1 (or the pseudogene TRBV3-2) with TRBJ1-3; D not resolved. The CDR3 runs 15 residues. V lost 0 bases to trimming and J lost 3 bases, with 9 bases between them. Germline V gene sequence: CDR1 LGHDT, CDR2 YNNKEL (reference sequence).

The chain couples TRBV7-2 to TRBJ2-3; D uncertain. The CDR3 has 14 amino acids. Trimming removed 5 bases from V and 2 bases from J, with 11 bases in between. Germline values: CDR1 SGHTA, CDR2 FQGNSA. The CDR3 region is CASSPVRSTDTQYF. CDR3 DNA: TGTGCCAGCAGCCCCGTCAGGTCCACAGATACGCAGTATTTT.

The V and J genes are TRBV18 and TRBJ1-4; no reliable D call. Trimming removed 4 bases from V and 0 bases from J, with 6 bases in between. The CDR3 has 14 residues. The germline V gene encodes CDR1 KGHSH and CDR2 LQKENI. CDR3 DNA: TGTGCCAGCTCACGGGCAGCAACTAATGAAAAACTGTTTTTT. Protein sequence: CASSRAATNEKLFF. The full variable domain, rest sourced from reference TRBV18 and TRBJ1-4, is NAGVMQNPRHLVRRRGQEARLRCSPMKGHSHVYWYRQLPEEGLKFMVYLQKENIIDESGMPKERFSAEFPKEGPSILRIQQVVRGDSAAYFCASSRAATNEKLFFGSGTQLSVL.

The CDR3 DNA is TGTGCCAGCAGTTCCCCCGGGACAGCCCTGAAAGGGGCTTTCTTT. Its protein product is CASSSPGTALKGAFF. The V gene is TRBV27, the J gene TRBJ1-1; TRBD1 aligns across 7 bases. Germline V gene lookup returns CDR1 MNHEY and CDR2 SMNVEV (reference sequence). V lost 4 bases and J lost 11; bases outside the gene matches: 16. There are 15 residues in the CDR3.

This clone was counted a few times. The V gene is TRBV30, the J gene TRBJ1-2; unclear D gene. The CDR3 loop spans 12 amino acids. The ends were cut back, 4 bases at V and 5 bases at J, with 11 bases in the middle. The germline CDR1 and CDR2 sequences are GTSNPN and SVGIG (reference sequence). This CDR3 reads CAWKRGGYGYTF. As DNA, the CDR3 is TGTGCCTGGAAACGGGGAGGGTATGGCTACACCTTC.

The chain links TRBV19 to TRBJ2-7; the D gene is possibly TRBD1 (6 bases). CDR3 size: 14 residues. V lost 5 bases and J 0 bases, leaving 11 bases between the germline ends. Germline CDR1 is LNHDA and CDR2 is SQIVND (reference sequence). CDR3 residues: CASSRDTSSYEQYF. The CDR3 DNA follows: TGTGCCAGTAGTCGGGACACGAGCTCCTACGAGCAGTACTTC.

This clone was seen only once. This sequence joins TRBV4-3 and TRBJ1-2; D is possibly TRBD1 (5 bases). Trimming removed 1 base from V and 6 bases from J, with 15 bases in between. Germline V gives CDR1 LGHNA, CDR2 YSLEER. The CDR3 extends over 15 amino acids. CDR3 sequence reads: CASSQGSRGGDGYTF. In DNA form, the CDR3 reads TGCGCCAGCAGCCAAGGTAGCCGGGGAGGGGATGGCTACACCTTC.

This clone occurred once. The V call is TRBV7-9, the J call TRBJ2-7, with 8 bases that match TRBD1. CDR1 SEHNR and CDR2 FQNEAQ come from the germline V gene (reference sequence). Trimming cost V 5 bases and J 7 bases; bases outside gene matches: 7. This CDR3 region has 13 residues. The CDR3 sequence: CASSHTTGDEQYF. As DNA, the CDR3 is TGTGCCAGCAGCCATACGACAGGGGATGAGCAGTACTTC.